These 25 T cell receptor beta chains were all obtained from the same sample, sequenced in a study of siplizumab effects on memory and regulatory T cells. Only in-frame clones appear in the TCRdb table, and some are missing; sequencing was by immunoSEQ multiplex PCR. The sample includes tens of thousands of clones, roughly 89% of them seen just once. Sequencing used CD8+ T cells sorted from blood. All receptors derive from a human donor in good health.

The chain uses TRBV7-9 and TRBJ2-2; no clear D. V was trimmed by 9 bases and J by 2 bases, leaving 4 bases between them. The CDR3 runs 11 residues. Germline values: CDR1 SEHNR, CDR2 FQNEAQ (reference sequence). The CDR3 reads CARTNTGELFF. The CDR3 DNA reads TGTGCCAGAACTAACACCGGGGAGCTGTTTTTT.

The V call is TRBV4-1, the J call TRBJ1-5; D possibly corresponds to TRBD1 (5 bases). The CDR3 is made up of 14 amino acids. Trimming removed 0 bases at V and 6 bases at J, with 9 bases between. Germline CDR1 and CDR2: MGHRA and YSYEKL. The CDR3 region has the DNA TGCGCCAGCAGCCAAGATCCAGGGACTCAGCCCCAGCATTTT. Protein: CASSQDPGTQPQHF.

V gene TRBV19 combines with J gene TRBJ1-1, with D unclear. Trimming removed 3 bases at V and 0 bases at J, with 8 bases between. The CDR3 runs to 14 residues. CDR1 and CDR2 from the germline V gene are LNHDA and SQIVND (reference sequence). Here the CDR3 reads CASSMGYMNTEAFF. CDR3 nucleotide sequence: TGTGCCAGTAGTATGGGGTACATGAACACTGAAGCTTTCTTT.

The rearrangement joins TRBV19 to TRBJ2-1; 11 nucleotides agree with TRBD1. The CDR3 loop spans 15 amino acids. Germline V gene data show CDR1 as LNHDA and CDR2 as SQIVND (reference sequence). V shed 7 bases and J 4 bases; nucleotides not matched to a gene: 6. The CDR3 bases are TGTGCCAGTATGCCGGGACAGGGGGTTTACAATGAGCAGTTCTTC. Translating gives CASMPGQGVYNEQFF.

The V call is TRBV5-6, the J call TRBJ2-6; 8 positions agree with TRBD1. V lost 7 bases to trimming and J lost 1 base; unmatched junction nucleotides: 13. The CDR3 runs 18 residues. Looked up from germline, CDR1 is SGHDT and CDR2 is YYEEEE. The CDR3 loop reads CASEGAGGHRSGANVLTF. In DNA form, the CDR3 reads TGTGCCAGCGAGGGCGCAGGGGGCCATAGGTCTGGGGCCAACGTCCTGACTTTC.

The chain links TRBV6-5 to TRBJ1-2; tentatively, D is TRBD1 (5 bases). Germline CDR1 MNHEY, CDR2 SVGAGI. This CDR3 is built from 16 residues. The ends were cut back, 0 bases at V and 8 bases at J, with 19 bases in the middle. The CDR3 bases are TGTGCCAGCAGTTACTCGAGTCCAGGGTCGTTTGAGGGCTACACCTTC. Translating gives CASSYSSPGSFEGYTF.

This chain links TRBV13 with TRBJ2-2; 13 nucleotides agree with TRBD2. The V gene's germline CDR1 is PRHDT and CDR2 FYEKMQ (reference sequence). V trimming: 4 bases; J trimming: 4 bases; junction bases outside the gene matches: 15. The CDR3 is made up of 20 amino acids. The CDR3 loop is CASSYPGLAGAQIITGELFF. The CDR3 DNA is TGTGCCAGCAGCTACCCCGGACTAGCGGGGGCCCAAATAATCACCGGGGAGCTGTTTTTT.

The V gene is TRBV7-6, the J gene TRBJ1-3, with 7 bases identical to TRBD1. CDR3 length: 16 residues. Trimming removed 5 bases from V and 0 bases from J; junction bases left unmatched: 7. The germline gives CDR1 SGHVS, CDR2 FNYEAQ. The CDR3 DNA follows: TGTGCCAGCAGCGCATCCGGGACAGCCTCTGGAAACACCATATATTTT. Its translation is CASSASGTASGNTIYF. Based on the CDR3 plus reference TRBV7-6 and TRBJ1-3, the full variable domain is GAGVSQSPRYKVTKRGQDVALRCDPISGHVSLYWYRQALGQGPEFLTYFNYEAQQDKSGLPNDRFSAERPEGSISTLTIQRTEQRDSAMYRCASSASGTASGNTIYFGEGSWLTVV.

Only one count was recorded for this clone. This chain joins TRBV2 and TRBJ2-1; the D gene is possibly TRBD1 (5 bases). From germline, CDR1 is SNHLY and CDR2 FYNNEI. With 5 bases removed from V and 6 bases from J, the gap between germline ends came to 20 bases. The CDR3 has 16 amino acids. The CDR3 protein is CASSFHDFPGINEQFF. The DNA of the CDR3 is TGTGCCAGCAGTTTTCACGATTTCCCAGGGATCAATGAGCAGTTCTTC.

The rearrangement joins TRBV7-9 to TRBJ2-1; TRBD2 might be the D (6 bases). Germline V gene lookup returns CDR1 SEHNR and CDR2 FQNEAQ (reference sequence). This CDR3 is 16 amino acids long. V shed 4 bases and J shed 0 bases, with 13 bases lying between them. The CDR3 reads CASSSRDLSSYNEQFF. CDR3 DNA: TGTGCCAGCAGCTCCCGGGACTTGAGCTCCTACAATGAGCAGTTCTTC.

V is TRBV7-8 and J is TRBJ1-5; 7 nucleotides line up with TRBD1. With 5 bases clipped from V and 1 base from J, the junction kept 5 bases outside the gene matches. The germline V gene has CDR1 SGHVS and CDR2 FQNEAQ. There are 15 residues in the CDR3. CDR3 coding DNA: TGTGCCAGCAGCAGCTACAGGGGAAGCAATCAGCCCCAGCATTTT. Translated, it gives CASSSYRGSNQPQHF.

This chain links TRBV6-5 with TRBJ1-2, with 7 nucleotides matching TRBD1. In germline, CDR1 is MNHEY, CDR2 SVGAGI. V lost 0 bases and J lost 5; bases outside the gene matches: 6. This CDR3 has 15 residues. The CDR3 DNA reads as TGTGCCAGCAGTTACTCGACAGGGAGCGAGTATGGCTACACCTTC. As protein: CASSYSTGSEYGYTF.

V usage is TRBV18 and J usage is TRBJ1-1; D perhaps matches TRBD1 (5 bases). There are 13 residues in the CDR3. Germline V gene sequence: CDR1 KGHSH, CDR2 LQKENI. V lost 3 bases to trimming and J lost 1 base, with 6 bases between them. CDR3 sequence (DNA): TGTGCCAGCTCACCGACAGAGAACACTGAAGCTTTCTTT. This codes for CASSPTENTEAFF. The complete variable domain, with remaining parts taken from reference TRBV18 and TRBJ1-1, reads NAGVMQNPRHLVRRRGQEARLRCSPMKGHSHVYWYRQLPEEGLKFMVYLQKENIIDESGMPKERFSAEFPKEGPSILRIQQVVRGDSAAYFCASSPTENTEAFFGQGTRLTVV.

This CDR3 is CASRTHLSDTQYF. CDR3 coding DNA: TGTGCCAGTAGGACTCACCTATCGGATACGCAGTATTTT. The chain couples TRBV19 to TRBJ2-3; no definite D call. Germline assignment: CDR1 LNHDA and CDR2 SQIVND (reference sequence). This CDR3 is built from 13 residues. Trimming took off 6 bases at V and 6 bases at J, with 13 bases between the two ends.

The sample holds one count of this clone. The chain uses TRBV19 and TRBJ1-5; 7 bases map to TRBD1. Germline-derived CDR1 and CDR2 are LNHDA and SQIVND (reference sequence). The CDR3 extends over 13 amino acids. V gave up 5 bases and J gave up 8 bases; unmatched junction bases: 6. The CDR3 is CASSLGGWEPQHF. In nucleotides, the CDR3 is TGTGCCAGTAGTCTAGGGGGCTGGGAGCCCCAGCATTTT.

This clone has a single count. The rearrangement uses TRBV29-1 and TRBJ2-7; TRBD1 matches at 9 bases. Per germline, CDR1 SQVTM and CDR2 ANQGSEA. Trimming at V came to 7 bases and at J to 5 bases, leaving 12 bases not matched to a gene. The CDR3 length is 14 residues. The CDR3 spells CSARGPDRGDEQYF. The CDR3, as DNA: TGCAGCGCCCGGGGCCCGGACAGGGGAGACGAGCAGTACTTC.

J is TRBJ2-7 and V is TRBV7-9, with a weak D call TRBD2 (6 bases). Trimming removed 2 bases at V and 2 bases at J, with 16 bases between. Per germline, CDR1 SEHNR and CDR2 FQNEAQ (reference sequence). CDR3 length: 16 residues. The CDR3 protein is CASSLSTLPGAYEQYF. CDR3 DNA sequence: TGTGCCAGCAGCTTAAGCACCCTTCCGGGGGCCTACGAGCAGTACTTC.

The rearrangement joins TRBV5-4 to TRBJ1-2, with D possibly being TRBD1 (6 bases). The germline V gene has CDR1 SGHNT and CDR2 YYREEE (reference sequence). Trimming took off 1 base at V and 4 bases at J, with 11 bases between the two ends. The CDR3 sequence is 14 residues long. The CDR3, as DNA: TGTGCCAGCAGCTTGCAGGGGTCGATCTATGGCTACACCTTC. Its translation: CASSLQGSIYGYTF.

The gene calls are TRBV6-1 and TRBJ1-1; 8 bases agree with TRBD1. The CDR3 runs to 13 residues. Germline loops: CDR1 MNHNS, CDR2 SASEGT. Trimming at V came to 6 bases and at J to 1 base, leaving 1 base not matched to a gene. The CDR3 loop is CASRQGENTEAFF. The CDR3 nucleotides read TGTGCCAGCAGACAGGGGGAGAACACTGAAGCTTTCTTT.

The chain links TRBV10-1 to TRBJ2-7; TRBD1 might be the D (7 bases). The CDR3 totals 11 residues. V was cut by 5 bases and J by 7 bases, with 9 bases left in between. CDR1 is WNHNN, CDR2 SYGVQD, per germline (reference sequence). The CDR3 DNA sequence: TGCGCCAGCAGTCAGGGGGGTGAGCAGTACTTC. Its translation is CASSQGGEQYF.

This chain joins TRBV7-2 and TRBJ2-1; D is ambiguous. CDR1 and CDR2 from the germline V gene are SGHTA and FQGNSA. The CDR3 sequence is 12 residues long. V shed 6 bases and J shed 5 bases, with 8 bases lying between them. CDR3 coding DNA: TGTGCCAGCAGTTGGCCCCACAATGAGCAGTTCTTC. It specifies CASSWPHNEQFF.

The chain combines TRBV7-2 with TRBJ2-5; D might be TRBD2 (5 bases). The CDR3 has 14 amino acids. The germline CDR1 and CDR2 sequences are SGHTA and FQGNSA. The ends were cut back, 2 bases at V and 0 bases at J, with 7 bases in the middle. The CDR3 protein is CASSLYSDQETQYF. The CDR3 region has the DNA TGTGCCAGCAGCTTATATAGCGACCAAGAGACCCAGTACTTC.

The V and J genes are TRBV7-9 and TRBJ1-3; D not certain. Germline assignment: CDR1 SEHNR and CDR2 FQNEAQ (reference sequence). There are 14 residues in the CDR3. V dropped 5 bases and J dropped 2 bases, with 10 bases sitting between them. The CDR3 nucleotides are TGTGCCAGCAGCCCCACCGGGACTGGAAACACCATATATTTT. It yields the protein CASSPTGTGNTIYF.

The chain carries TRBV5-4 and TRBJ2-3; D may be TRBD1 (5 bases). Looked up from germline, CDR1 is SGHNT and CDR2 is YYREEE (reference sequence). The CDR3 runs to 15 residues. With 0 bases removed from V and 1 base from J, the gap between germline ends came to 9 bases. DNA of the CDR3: TGTGCCAGCAGCTTGGTTGTAGGGGGCACAGATACGCAGTATTTT. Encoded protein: CASSLVVGGTDTQYF.

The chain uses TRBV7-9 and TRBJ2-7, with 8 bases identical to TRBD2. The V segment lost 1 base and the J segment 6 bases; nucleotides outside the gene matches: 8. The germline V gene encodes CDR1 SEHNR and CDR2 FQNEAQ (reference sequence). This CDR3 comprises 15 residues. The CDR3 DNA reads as TGTGCCAGCAGCTTAGGCACCGGACTAGCCCTCGAGCAGTACTTC. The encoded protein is CASSLGTGLALEQYF. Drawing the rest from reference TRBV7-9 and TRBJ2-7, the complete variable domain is DTGVSQNPRHKITKRGQNVTFRCDPISEHNRLYWYRQTLGQGPEFLTYFQNEAQLEKSRLLSDRFSAERPKGSFSTLEIQRTEQGDSAMYLCASSLGTGLALEQYFGPGTRLTVT.